The rows below give T cell receptor beta chains drawn from one sample of a study of STAT5B mutations in CD4+ large granular lymphocyte leukemia. Sequencing was performed with immunoSEQ multiplex PCR; in TCRdb, only in-frame clones are kept and a portion is missing. The sample has about 5,900 clones, 60% to 80% seen once. Material: PBMCs. The receptors here all came from a man older than 75 with CD4+ T-cell large granular lymphocyte leukemia. CDR3s leave out the opening cysteine and the closing phenylalanine or tryptophan.

j_call: TRBJ2-1
v_call: TRBV14
cdr3_aa: ASSAGQGTLYNEQF

j_call: TRBJ1-3
v_call: TRBV27
cdr3_aa: ASSFRGRGNTIY

j_call: TRBJ2-5
v_call: TRBV2
cdr3_aa: ATLAGGGEQY

j_call: TRBJ1-1
v_call: TRBV12-5
cdr3_aa: ASGLDLTGMNTEAF

j_call: TRBJ1-2
v_call: TRBV7-9
cdr3_aa: ASSEQADGYT

j_call: TRBJ2-3
v_call: TRBV9
cdr3_aa: ASSAPAGGNTDTQY

j_call: TRBJ1-4
v_call: TRBV13
cdr3_aa: ASSQRDKLNEKLF

j_call: TRBJ2-2
v_call: TRBV9
cdr3_aa: ASGGGRAPGTGELF

j_call: TRBJ2-2
v_call: TRBV25-1
cdr3_aa: ASSGDEGGELF

j_call: TRBJ2-7
v_call: TRBV13
cdr3_aa: ASSLRDYEQY

j_call: TRBJ2-1
v_call: TRBV2
cdr3_aa: ASSGDREVGEQF

j_call: TRBJ1-5
v_call: TRBV7-6
cdr3_aa: ASSSSGVGNQPQH